A selection of T cell receptor beta chains follows, all from one sample in a study of blood T cell repertoires in COVID-19. The protocol was immunoSEQ multiplex PCR, while the TCRdb copy is restricted to in-frame clones and leaves out a portion. Found here are about 200,000 clones, approximately 90% of them singletons; the top ten hold around 1.3%. Specimen: PBMCs or T cells enriched from blood (not recorded which). Receptor source: a man younger than 45 who had recovered from COVID-19. Both conserved end residues are part of each CDR3. A D gene is named only where the DNA matches it firmly. Part of the rows lack a size; the others show once, few, many or a class for expanded clones.

size	D	V	J	DNA	CDR3
once	.	TRBV5-1	TRBJ1-1	TGCGCCAGCAGCCCCCGGGGGGGGGCGAACACTGAAGCTTTCTTT	CASSPRGGANTEAFF
.	TRBD2	TRBV14	TRBJ2-7	TGTGCCAGCAGCCAGGGAATCCTAGCGGGAGGTATGAGGGAGCAGTACTTC	CASSQGILAGGMREQYF
.	TRBD2	TRBV6-2/TRBV6-3	TRBJ2-3	TGTGCCAGCAGTTACTCGACTAGCGGGGGGGCCGATACGCAGTATTTT	CASSYSTSGGADTQYF
once	.	TRBV7-2	TRBJ2-1	TGTGCCAGCAGCTTAGGTTTGTACAGCTACAATGAGCAGTTCTTC	CASSLGLYSYNEQFF
.	TRBD1	TRBV6-6	TRBJ1-6	TGTGCCAGCAGTCGAAAGGGACAGGCAACCAGGAGCTCCTATAATTCACCCCTCCACTTT	CASSRKGQATRSSYNSPLHF
.	.	TRBV9	TRBJ2-5	TGTGCCAGCAGCGTAGGAGGTAGCGGACTGTACCAAGAGACCCAGTACTTC	CASSVGGSGLYQETQYF
.	TRBD1	TRBV3-1/TRBV3-2	TRBJ1-1	TGTGCCAGCAGCCAAGACCCTGGGACAGGGGAAAGGGCTTTCTTT	CASSQDPGTGERAFF
.	.	TRBV9	TRBJ2-1	TGTGCCAGCAGCCCCCTAGGGAGCTCCTACAATGAGCAGTTCTTC	CASSPLGSSYNEQFF
once	.	TRBV10-1	TRBJ1-1	TGCGCCAGCAGTGCCCCCCTTCGGACGGCAAGGGGCACTGAAGCTTTCTTT	CASSAPLRTARGTEAFF
.	TRBD1	TRBV9	TRBJ1-2	TGTGCCAGCAGCGCCTTGGGACAGGGCAACTATGGCTACACCTTC	CASSALGQGNYGYTF
.	.	TRBV6-5	TRBJ2-5	TGTGCCAGCTCGCTACACCAAGAGACCCAGTACTTC	CASSLHQETQYF
.	.	TRBV28	TRBJ2-2	TGTGCCAGCAGTTTGCCAGGGAAGATGGGCGGGACGGTCGGGGAGCTGTTTTTT	CASSLPGKMGGTVGELFF
.	.	TRBV2	TRBJ1-2	TGTGCCAGCAGTGTTCGGGATGGCTACACCTTC	CASSVRDGYTF
.	TRBD2	TRBV7-2	TRBJ2-1	TGTGCCAGCAGCCGCCCCGGGACTAGCGGTTACAATGAGCAGTTCTTC	CASSRPGTSGYNEQFF
.	TRBD1	TRBV27	TRBJ2-7	TGTGCCAGCAGAGCAGGACAGGACCCTAACTACGAGCAGTACTTC	CASRAGQDPNYEQYF
once	TRBD1	TRBV18	TRBJ1-1	TGTGCCAGCTCACCGCGGACAGGAAACACTGAAGCTTTCTTT	CASSPRTGNTEAFF
.	.	TRBV7-8	TRBJ1-1	TGTGCCAGCAGTGGAGATATGAACACTGAAGCTTTCTTT	CASSGDMNTEAFF
.	TRBD1	TRBV7-9	TRBJ2-7	TGTGCCAGCAGCTTCGGACAGGGGATAACCTACGAGCAGTACTTC	CASSFGQGITYEQYF
few	TRBD1	TRBV12-3/TRBV12-4	TRBJ1-2	TGTGCCAGCGGGACAGGGACCGGCTACACCTTC	CASGTGTGYTF
.	.	TRBV5-1	TRBJ2-7	TGCGCCAGCAGCGACGACAGAAGAGAGCAGTACTTC	CASSDDRREQYF
.	TRBD1	TRBV2	TRBJ1-1	TGTGCCAGCAGTGATTCCCCCGCCGACAGGGGGCGATTCACTGAAGCTTTCTTT	CASSDSPADRGRFTEAFF